One and the same sample provided the 19 T cell receptor beta chains below, sequenced in a study of cytomegalovirus exposure and HLA in healthy donors. Use of 60 Vbeta and 13 Jbeta primers characterized the PCR. This table comes from immunoSEQ multiplex PCR, and its TCRdb copy is limited to in-frame clones, with some not included. The sample lists under 200,000 clones; 71% were seen once. Material for sequencing was PBMCs. The receptor source for this set is a girl aged 10 to 17 in good health and CMV-seronegative.

V gene TRBV7-2 combines with J gene TRBJ1-1; no clear D gene. CDR3 length: 14 amino acids. The V gene's germline CDR1 is SGHTA and CDR2 FQGNSA. Trimming left V 1 base short and J 7 bases short, with 13 bases between. CDR3 nucleotide sequence: TGTGCCAGCAGCTTAGGGCAGGCTTCGCGTGAAGCTTTCTTT. This encodes CASSLGQASREAFF.

V usage is TRBV6-6 and J usage is TRBJ2-5; a weak D match, TRBD2 (7 bases). The V end was cut by 6 bases, the J end by 1 base, with 15 bases between. CDR1 MNHNY and CDR2 SVGAGI come from the germline V gene (reference sequence). The CDR3 totals 15 residues. This CDR3 reads CASRSAGAGQETQYF. The CDR3 coding sequence is TGTGCCAGCAGAAGTGCGGGGGCGGGCCAAGAGACCCAGTACTTC.

This clone was seen a single time. The chain links TRBV10-1 to TRBJ2-2; a possible D gene is TRBD1 (6 bases). Germline V gene sequence: CDR1 WNHNN, CDR2 SYGVQD (reference sequence). The CDR3 has 13 amino acids. With 3 bases removed from V and 4 bases from J, the gap between germline ends came to 6 bases. CDR3 in amino acids: CASSEQGTGELFF. CDR3 sequence (DNA): TGCGCCAGCAGTGAACAGGGCACCGGGGAGCTGTTTTTT.

Written as DNA, the CDR3 is TGTGCCAGCAGTGAAGGTAAAGCGGGGCTTGCCGAGCAGTACTTC. It translates to CASSEGKAGLAEQYF. The rearrangement uses TRBV25-1 and TRBJ2-7; 7 nucleotides agree with TRBD2. V was clipped by 2 bases and J by 6 bases; unmatched bases: 10. CDR3 length equals 15 residues. Germline CDR1 is MGHDK and CDR2 is SYGVNS.

V and J are TRBV7-8 and TRBJ1-6; TRBD1 matches 10 bases. Germline CDR1 reads SGHVS; CDR2 reads FQNEAQ. Germline trimming cut 3 bases from V and 9 bases from J; bases unmatched to any gene: 2. The CDR3 covers 14 residues. The CDR3 is CASSLGTGVSPLHF. CDR3 coding DNA: TGTGCCAGCAGCTTGGGGACAGGGGTTTCACCCCTCCACTTT.

The chain has TRBV5-4 and TRBJ1-2; D is uncertain. There are 13 residues in the CDR3. Trimming removed 0 bases at V and 3 bases at J, with 6 bases between. Germline lookup yields CDR1 SGHNT and CDR2 YYREEE (reference sequence). The CDR3 DNA reads TGTGCCAGCAGCTTGGTTCGAGACTATGGCTACACCTTC. Protein: CASSLVRDYGYTF.

The chain has TRBV5-1 and TRBJ2-2; 7 nucleotides align to TRBD1. Germline V lookup: CDR1 SGHRS, CDR2 YFSETQ. After removal of 4 bases from V and 5 bases from J, the junction contained 8 bases not matched to a gene. This CDR3 is 15 amino acids long. CDR3 nucleotide sequence: TGCGCCAGCAGCGTTGACAGGGATCGAACCGGGGAGCTGTTTTTT. This translates into CASSVDRDRTGELFF.

This sequence joins TRBV14 and TRBJ2-7, with 14 bases lining up with TRBD2. From germline, CDR1 is SGHDN and CDR2 FVKESK. V lost 4 bases and J lost 1; bases outside the gene matches: 9. This CDR3 has 18 residues. The chain's CDR3 is CASSPGRTSGGKSYEQYF. CDR3 coding DNA: TGTGCCAGCAGCCCGGGGAGGACTAGCGGGGGGAAGTCCTACGAGCAGTACTTC.

The chain is built from TRBV2 and TRBJ2-5; D ambiguous. CDR3 size: 13 residues. Germline V lookup: CDR1 SNHLY, CDR2 FYNNEI. Trimming cost V 4 bases and J 1 base, with 7 bases left between them. CDR3 coding DNA: TGTGCCAGCAGTGCGAACTCCCAAGAGACCCAGTACTTC. Its translation is CASSANSQETQYF.

This chain uses TRBV10-2 with TRBJ1-1, with D hard to call. Trimming cost V 0 bases and J 1 base, with 6 bases left between them. CDR3 length: 14 amino acids. Germline V lookup: CDR1 WSHSY, CDR2 SAAADI. The CDR3 sequence is CASSESLRNTEAFF. The CDR3 DNA reads as TGCGCCAGCAGTGAGTCGCTACGGAACACTGAAGCTTTCTTT.

This rearrangement joins TRBV2 to TRBJ1-2; 8 positions agree with TRBD1. J lost 2 bases, V lost 4 bases, and 0 bases had no gene match. The CDR3 runs 13 residues. Germline V gives CDR1 SNHLY, CDR2 FYNNEI. The CDR3 here is CASSGTGNYGYTF. CDR3 sequence (DNA): TGTGCCAGCAGTGGGACAGGGAACTATGGCTACACCTTC.

The rearrangement links TRBV6-5 to TRBJ1-2; TRBD1 matches at 12 bases. After removal of 1 base from V and 8 bases from J, the junction contained 8 bases not matched to a gene. The CDR3 runs to 16 residues. Germline-derived CDR1 and CDR2 are MNHEY and SVGAGI. The CDR3 DNA is TGTGCCAGCAGTTACTTTGGCGGGACAGGGGGCGTGGGCTACACCTTC. Protein product: CASSYFGGTGGVGYTF.

J is TRBJ2-2 and V is TRBV7-3, with 8 bases fitting TRBD2. In germline, CDR1 is SGHTA, CDR2 FQGTGA. With V trimmed by 1 base and J by 0 bases, 7 bases remained unmatched. There are 18 residues in the CDR3. This CDR3 reads CASSLRSGGAANTGELFF. CDR3 DNA: TGTGCCAGCAGCTTAAGGAGCGGGGGCGCCGCGAACACCGGGGAGCTGTTTTTT. Full variable domain (missing parts from reference TRBV7-3 and TRBJ2-2): GAGVSQTPSNKVTEKGKYVELRCDPISGHTALYWYRQSLGQGPEFLIYFQGTGAADDSGLPNDRFFAVRPEGSVSTLKIQRTERGDSAVYLCASSLRSGGAANTGELFFGEGSRLTVL.

As to this clone: One junction end does not reproduce the germline sequence, and a read error may be involved. The gene calls are TRBV5-7 and TRBJ2-5; TRBD2 matches at 11 bases. TRBV5-7 is an ORF for which the function is uncertain. The CDR3 is 19 amino acids. The CDR3 DNA reads as TGTGCCAACAGCCTGATAAAAAAGACTAGCGGGGCCCCCGGAGAGACCCAGTACTTC. The encoded protein is CANSLIKKTSGAPGETQYF.

This chain links TRBV6-5 with TRBJ2-7, with TRBD2 identical over 7 bases. The CDR3 runs 15 residues. Germline trimming cut 6 bases from V and 3 bases from J; bases unmatched to any gene: 11. Germline CDR1 is MNHEY and CDR2 is SVGAGI. The CDR3 region has the DNA TGTGCCAGCAGCCCGCAGAAAGGGGAGGGCTACGAGCAGTACTTC. It specifies CASSPQKGEGYEQYF.

The V call is TRBV29-1, the J call TRBJ1-1, with 7 bases aligning to TRBD1. The V and J ends lost 5 bases and 4 bases, in that order; junction bases with no gene match: 10. CDR1 is SQVTM and CDR2 is ANQGSEA in the germline V gene. The CDR3 spans 14 residues. In DNA form, the CDR3 reads TGCAGCGTTAAAAACGACAGGGTAGGCACTGAAGCTTTCTTT. It is translated as CSVKNDRVGTEAFF.

The rearrangement links TRBV6-5 to TRBJ1-1, with unresolved D. The length of the CDR3 is 13 residues. The V gene lost 6 bases and the J gene lost 4 bases, with 12 bases spanning the gap. CDR1 and CDR2 from the germline V gene are MNHEY and SVGAGI. The CDR3 nucleotides read TGTGCCAGCAGCTGGTCCGGGTTCACTGAAGCTTTCTTT. This translates into CASSWSGFTEAFF.

This chain links TRBV7-9 with TRBJ2-7, with D possibly matching TRBD1 (6 bases). The CDR3 is 15 amino acids. V was shortened by 5 bases and J by 5 bases, with 19 bases between the two germline ends. Germline lookup yields CDR1 SEHNR and CDR2 FQNEAQ (reference sequence). The CDR3 sequence: CASSRAQGILNEQYF. DNA of the CDR3: TGTGCCAGCAGCCGAGCACAGGGAATCCTGAACGAGCAGTACTTC. The whole variable domain, filled in from reference TRBV7-9 and TRBJ2-7, reads DTGVSQNPRHKITKRGQNVTFRCDPISEHNRLYWYRQTLGQGPEFLTYFQNEAQLEKSRLLSDRFSAERPKGSFSTLEIQRTEQGDSAMYLCASSRAQGILNEQYFGPGTRLTVT.

The chain combines TRBV27 with TRBJ2-7; weak D call: TRBD1 (5 bases). Germline V gene sequence: CDR1 MNHEY, CDR2 SMNVEV (reference sequence). Deletions cut 2 bases from V and 0 bases from J, with 5 bases between. The CDR3 is 13 amino acids. The DNA for the CDR3 is TGTGCCAGCAGTTTACAGGGCTCCTACGAGCAGTACTTC. This sequence encodes CASSLQGSYEQYF.